These 10 T cell receptor beta chains originate from one sample sequenced in a study of beta chain features in type 1 diabetes. cDNA synthesis used the whole RNA isolate, giving expressed TCRB sequences. The data were produced by immunoSEQ multiplex PCR, yet TCRdb's version contains in-frame clones alone and is incomplete. The data show almost 250,000 clones, 13% to 15% seen once. The sequenced sample was naive CD4+ T cells from blood. Receptors were obtained from a woman aged 35 to 49 in good health.

This clone was counted only a few times. The gene calls are TRBV5-1 and TRBJ2-3, with a tentative D call TRBD2 (7 bases). Germline CDR1 is SGHRS and CDR2 is YFSETQ. The V gene lost 7 bases and the J gene lost 4 bases, with 10 bases spanning the gap. The CDR3 sequence is 12 residues long. The CDR3 loop is CASGGAADTQYF. CDR3 nucleotide sequence: TGCGCCAGCGGGGGGGCAGCAGATACGCAGTATTTT.

This clone was seen ten or more times. The gene calls are TRBV7-2 and TRBJ2-3; the match to TRBD1 covers 10 bases. There are 14 residues in the CDR3. CDR1 is SGHTA, CDR2 FQGNSA, per germline. V lost 5 bases and J lost 4; bases outside the gene matches: 3. The CDR3 is CASSPDRGADTQYF. The CDR3 DNA is TGTGCCAGCAGCCCGGACAGGGGGGCAGATACGCAGTATTTT.

This rearrangement joins TRBV27 to TRBJ2-7, with TRBD2 matching over 9 bases. J lost 5 bases, V lost 3 bases, and 5 bases had no gene match. Germline lookup yields CDR1 MNHEY and CDR2 SMNVEV (reference sequence). This CDR3 has 14 residues. Here the CDR3 DNA reads TGTGCCAGCAGTTTGGGACTAGCTTTCGACGAGCAGTACTTC. Its protein is CASSLGLAFDEQYF.

This rearrangement joins TRBV5-1 to TRBJ2-7; a weak D match, TRBD1 (5 bases). This CDR3 has 16 amino acids. Trimming removed 0 bases at V and 1 base at J, with 14 bases between. The V gene's germline CDR1 is SGHRS and CDR2 YFSETQ. Written as DNA, the CDR3 is TGCGCCAGCAGCTTGGGGATCACCAGGGCATCCTACGAGCAGTACTTC. Its translation: CASSLGITRASYEQYF.

Only a few counts were recorded for this clone. The chain links TRBV5-1 to TRBJ2-7, with 9 bases fitting TRBD1. V lost 4 bases and J lost 5; bases outside the gene matches: 13. Germline CDR1 is SGHRS and CDR2 is YFSETQ. The CDR3 has 16 residues. CDR3 DNA: TGCGCCAGCAGCCCAACCTTCCGGGACAGGGTCCACGAGCAGTACTTC. This sequence encodes CASSPTFRDRVHEQYF.

This clone came up a few times. The V and J genes are TRBV7-9 and TRBJ2-3, with 8 bases fitting TRBD2. CDR3 length: 13 amino acids. The germline V gene encodes CDR1 SEHNR and CDR2 FQNEAQ (reference sequence). Trimming at V came to 5 bases and at J to 4 bases, leaving 2 bases not matched to a gene. The CDR3 loop reads CASSPGGPDTQYF. The DNA of the CDR3 is TGTGCCAGCAGCCCGGGGGGGCCAGATACGCAGTATTTT.

A remark on this clone: Other DNA sequences in the sample encode the same CDR3. This rearrangement joins TRBV5-1 to TRBJ2-1; TRBD1 might be the D (6 bases). Germline loops: CDR1 SGHRS, CDR2 YFSETQ. The CDR3 has 15 amino acids. The V end lost 1 base, the J end lost 0 bases, and 8 bases lay between the germline ends. The CDR3 reads CASSLQGNSYNEQFF. The CDR3 DNA reads TGCGCCAGCAGCTTGCAGGGGAACTCCTACAATGAGCAGTTCTTC.

This clone was detected only a few times. V usage is TRBV5-4 and J usage is TRBJ2-3; maybe TRBD2 (6 bases). This CDR3 is built from 12 residues. Trimming stripped 3 bases from V and 12 bases from J, with 14 bases between. CDR1 and CDR2 from the germline V gene are SGHNT and YYREEE (reference sequence). The CDR3 is CASSSQRVPQYF. CDR3 sequence (DNA): TGTGCCAGCAGCTCCCAGCGGGTCCCCCAGTATTTT.

The chain recombines TRBV5-5 with TRBJ2-7; D is perhaps TRBD1 (5 bases). The V end lost 5 bases, the J end lost 5 bases, and 14 bases lay between the germline ends. The CDR3 totals 13 residues. CDR1 SGHKS and CDR2 YYEKEE come from the germline V gene (reference sequence). The DNA for the CDR3 is TGTGCCAGCAGGCTCAGGGTTTGGGACGAGCAGTACTTC. This sequence encodes CASRLRVWDEQYF.

The chain has TRBV9 and TRBJ2-6; 9 bases are a match to TRBD1. This CDR3 is 18 amino acids long. Germline values: CDR1 SGDLS, CDR2 YYNGEE. The V and J ends lost 4 bases and 1 base, in that order; junction bases with no gene match: 9. The CDR3 reads CASSLGQGSQSGANVLTF. The CDR3 nucleotides are TGTGCCAGCAGCTTGGGACAGGGATCTCAATCTGGGGCCAACGTCCTGACTTTC.